This T cell receptor (beta chain) was observed in a study of blood T cell repertoires in COVID-19 (dated by TCRdb to the early 2020s). With regard to the full study: The collaborator samples originated in the United States, Italy and Spain and spanned the acute and convalescent phases of COVID-19. HLA class I and class II types, where available, came from metadata supplied by the sample provider rather than from assay-based typing. A freely available public database, intended as a resource for researchers studying the immune response to SARS-CoV-2, is where the repertoires were released. Samples came from the ongoing ImmuneRACE study (first 160 participants) plus 1,254 subjects from 6 global collaborators. A de-identified subject ID, COVID-19 status, age in years and sex were almost always included in the sample metadata. The material from the prospective study consisted of cDNA or gDNA derived from T cells, B-cell-depleted T cells, or PBMCs. Deeply sampled blood TCRbeta repertoires from subjects exposed to, actively infected with, or recovered from COVID-19 were included in the dataset.

A word on this clone: Its antigen remains unidentified. No base quality values were provided; no much bigger clone lies one nucleotide off.

The CDR3 holds 14 amino acids from the cysteine to the phenylalanine. Just CDR3 DNA is preserved here, 42 bases in frame from base 1. CDR1 and CDR2, looked up from the germline V gene, are MNHNS and SASEGT. A distance of 6 bases separates the germline ends of V and J, which lose 0 bases and 2 bases respectively. Participants in the prospective study were enrolled through a virtual design, were aged 18 to 89 years, and lived in some 24 United States geographic areas. Cohort assignment in the prospective study relied on participant-reported clinical history from a screening survey and a study questionnaire. A participant counted as exposed if, within 2 weeks of entering the study, that participant had been in contact with someone who had a PCR-confirmed or clinician-diagnosed COVID-19 case. Each participant in the prospective study had whole blood, serum and a nasopharyngeal or oropharyngeal swab collected by mobile phlebotomists. Prospective study participants could optionally give additional blood draws and questionnaires over an approximately two-month period. Before DNA extraction, prospective study blood samples were shipped either frozen or at room temperature.

What the research found in general, with its limitations: Clinical and demographic metadata were provided uncurated, with the amount varying by source and participant.

The immunoSEQ Assay, a bias-controlled multiplex PCR, was used to amplify TCRbeta CDR3 regions from genomic DNA. Regarding the original processing steps: Nucleated cell counts per sample were estimated from amplification of reference gene primers within the assay. To quantify the absolute abundance of each unique TCRbeta CDR3 rearrangement, sequence reads were collapsed and filtered. Productive Simpson clonality was computed per sample as the square root of Simpson's diversity index over productive rearrangements. Imported from immuneACCESS, the table was reduced by TCRdb to in-frame sequences with V and J called. These copies leave out some clones; in studies compared against another copy, an unresolved V gene accounts for under half, and the cause of the remainder is not known. Clone size and the V and J calls come from that table; the DNA yielded D and trimming. This sample has around 250,000 clones in its table, and less than 95% of those were observed once. The ten top clones hold about 3% of the sample.

What was sequenced was PBMCs or T cells enriched from blood (not recorded which). This TCR was sampled from a man aged 35 to 55 who had been exposed to COVID-19. The rearranged segments are TRBV6-1 and TRBJ2-3; the D gene remains uncertain. The DNA sequence is given as TGTGCCAGCAGTGAAGCGGGCCACACAGATACGCAGTATTTT. It codes for CASSEAGHTDTQYF.